This T cell receptor (beta chain) was obtained from a study of T cell clonotyping in hematopoietic cell transplantation. Overall study context: Recipient samples before transplant were obtained post-cytoreduction.

Time point given: recipient sample about 28 days before transplant, after cytoreduction. Germline lookup yields CDR1 SGHVS and CDR2 FQNEAQ. Trimming left V 6 bases short and J 3 bases short, with 21 bases between. The length of the CDR3 is 17 residues. TCRdb's copy holds only in-frame clones and misses some; the assay was immunoSEQ multiplex PCR. There are fewer than 100,000 clones in the sample; 90% to 96% occur only once, and roughly 1.8% lies in the top ten. This chain joins TRBV7-8 and TRBJ1-5, with a possible D match to TRBD1 (6 bases). The sequence was collected from a woman aged 50 to 60 with acute myeloid leukemia. Some clones in this sample may be carry-over from other donors' samples. The specimen was peripheral blood mononuclear cells, collected before stem cell transplant. The DNA of the CDR3 is TGTGCCAGCAGTTTACAGGGATACTCTTCGTCCAATCAGCCCCAGCATTTT. This codes for CASSLQGYSSSNQPQHF.